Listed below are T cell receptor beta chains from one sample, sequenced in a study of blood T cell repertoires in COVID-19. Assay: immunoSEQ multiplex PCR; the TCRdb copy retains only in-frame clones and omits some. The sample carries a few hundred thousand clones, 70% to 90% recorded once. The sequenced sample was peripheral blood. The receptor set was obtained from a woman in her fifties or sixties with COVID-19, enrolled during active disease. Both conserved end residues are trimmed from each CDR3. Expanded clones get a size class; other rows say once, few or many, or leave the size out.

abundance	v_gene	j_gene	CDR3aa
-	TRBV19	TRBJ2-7	ASSLQDSYEQY
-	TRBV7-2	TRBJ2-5	ASSTFGKTQY
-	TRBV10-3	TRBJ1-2	AISESNRVNPTGYT
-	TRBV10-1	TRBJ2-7	ASSVSTRGEQY
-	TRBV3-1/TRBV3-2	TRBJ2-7	ASSHGNEQY
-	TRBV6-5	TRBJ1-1	ASSMGYSEAF
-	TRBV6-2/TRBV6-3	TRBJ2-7	ASSYDPSRGPSSSYEQY
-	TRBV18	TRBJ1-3	ASSGQGVNTIY
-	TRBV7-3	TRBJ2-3	ASSLLGPDTQY
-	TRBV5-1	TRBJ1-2	ASSFWQTYGYT
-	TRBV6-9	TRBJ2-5	ASRVRGRRETQY
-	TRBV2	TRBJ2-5	ASSVRLAQETQY
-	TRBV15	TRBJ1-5	ATSATGGPQPQH
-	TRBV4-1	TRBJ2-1	ASQDQGAIYNEQF
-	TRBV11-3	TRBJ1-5	ASSLGPEQPQH
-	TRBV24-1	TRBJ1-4	ATQLSAI
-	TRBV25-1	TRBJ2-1	ASSERETNNEQF
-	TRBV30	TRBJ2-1	AWSVGTSGMADEQF
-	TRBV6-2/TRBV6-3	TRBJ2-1	ASSSLPGSRHNEQF
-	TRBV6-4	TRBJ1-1	ASSRTTGLGRITEAF
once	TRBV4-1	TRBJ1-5	ASSLFPGDQPQH
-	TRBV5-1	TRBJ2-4	ASSLGQTLAKNIQY
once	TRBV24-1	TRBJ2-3	ATSEHGRPGADTQY
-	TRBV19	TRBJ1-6	ASKNTIDSPLH
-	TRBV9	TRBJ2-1	ASSVAGLLGLGYNEQF
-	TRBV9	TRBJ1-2	ASSGLTGGSLYGYT